This T cell receptor beta chain was sequenced during a study of blood T cell repertoires in COVID-19. Study-level information: The United States, Italy and Spain supplied acute and convalescent COVID-19 samples.

This table comes from immunoSEQ multiplex PCR, and its TCRdb copy is limited to in-frame clones, with some not included. The table has about 110,000 clones, roughly 76% seen once. The ends were cut back, 6 bases at V and 0 bases at J, with 2 bases in the middle. The CDR3 spans 11 residues. Material for sequencing was peripheral blood. The V call is TRBV12-3 or TRBV12-4, the J call TRBJ2-5; D is unresolved. The TCR comes from a woman aged 70-85 years with acute or convalescent COVID-19. CDR3 loop: CASSNQETQYF. CDR3 in DNA: TGTGCCAGCAGCAACCAAGAGACCCAGTACTTC.